This T cell receptor (beta chain) was captured in a study of long-term antiretroviral therapy in people with HIV. Findings and caveats of the study: Clonotypes expanded prior to ART showed repertoire dominance at all sampled time points.

Samples held roughly 0.95-11 million cryopreserved PBMC, and DNA extraction followed. Researchers ran immunoSEQ v3.0 at survey level. TCRdb's table, derived via immunoSEQ multiplex PCR, lists solely in-frame clones and lacks some. This table holds some 9,700 clones, about four fifths found once. This clone was seen a handful of times. Its specificity is not known. Germline CDR1 and CDR2: KGHSH and LQKENI. The CDR3 sequence is 13 residues long. V shed 6 bases and J shed 2 bases, with 10 bases lying between them. This receptor was identified in a man in his forties or fifties with HIV. Sequencing was performed on unsorted PBMCs, taken 1.8 years before starting antiretroviral therapy. The gene calls are TRBV18 and TRBJ1-2; D ambiguous. The CDR3 protein is CASSSDGNYGYTF. CDR3 coding DNA: TGTGCCAGCTCCTCGGACGGGAACTATGGCTACACCTTC.